This T cell receptor (delta chain) was sequenced in a study of gamma-delta T cells after stem cell transplantation. TCRdb repeated clone calling on the RT-PCR reads with CATT. The sample contains nearly 8,000 delta-chain clones, roughly 15% of which appear only once. Germline assignment: CDR1 GEAIGNYY and CDR2 EKD. The CDR3 has 16 residues. V lost 0 bases, J lost 1 base, and 4 bases stayed unmatched. By its share, this clone is medium-sized. The sequencing sample was made of gamma-delta T cells. This clonotype was obtained from a human donor. It is not recorded whose cells these are; they may come from a transplant donor. V and J are TRDV2 and TRDJ1, with 10 bases fitting TRDD3. CDR3 amino acids: CACDTWGIPGTDKLIF. The CDR3 DNA reads as TGTGCCTGTGACACCTGGGGGATACCCGGCACCGATAAACTCATCTTT.